The rows below give T cell receptor beta chains drawn from one sample of a study of cytomegalovirus exposure and HLA in healthy donors. Using immunoSEQ multiplex PCR, the repertoire was profiled, and TCRdb retains in-frame clones only, with some absent. The table lists under 70,000 clones. Input material: PBMCs. The source is a female donor in good health and CMV-seropositive. The CDR3 runs from the conserved cysteine through the conserved F or W. D genes are given only for firm matches.

j_gene: TRBJ2-3; v_gene: TRBV11-3; d_gene: -; CDR3aa: CASSLGEGDTQYF; CDR3nt: TGTGCCAGCAGCTTAGGGGAGGGGGACACGCAGTATTTT
j_gene: TRBJ1-2; v_gene: TRBV6-1; d_gene: TRBD1; CDR3aa: CASSGLQGRMGYTF; CDR3nt: TGTGCCAGCAGTGGCCTACAGGGGCGGATGGGCTACACCTTC
j_gene: TRBJ2-7; v_gene: TRBV9; d_gene: TRBD2; CDR3aa: CASSGLADSYEQYF; CDR3nt: TGTGCCAGCAGTGGACTAGCTGACTCCTACGAGCAGTACTTC
j_gene: TRBJ2-7; v_gene: TRBV11-2; d_gene: TRBD1; CDR3aa: CASSSQLAGGAEQYF; CDR3nt: TGTGCCAGCAGCTCCCAGCTGGCAGGGGGCGCAGAGCAGTACTTC
j_gene: TRBJ1-3; v_gene: TRBV6-1; d_gene: -; CDR3aa: CASRPAVNSGNTIYF; CDR3nt: TGTGCCAGCAGACCCGCAGTCAACTCTGGAAACACCATATATTTT
j_gene: TRBJ1-5; v_gene: TRBV9; d_gene: -; CDR3aa: CASSVGDYNQPQHF; CDR3nt: TGTGCCAGCAGCGTCGGAGATTACAATCAGCCCCAGCATTTT
j_gene: TRBJ2-7; v_gene: TRBV27; d_gene: -; CDR3aa: CASSLTGAGYEQYF; CDR3nt: TGTGCCAGCAGTTTAACGGGAGCCGGCTACGAGCAGTACTTC
j_gene: TRBJ2-1; v_gene: TRBV7-3; d_gene: -; CDR3aa: CASSLGASAYNEQFF; CDR3nt: TGTGCCAGCAGCTTAGGAGCTAGCGCCTACAATGAGCAGTTCTTC
j_gene: TRBJ1-1; v_gene: TRBV6-1; d_gene: -; CDR3aa: CASSTTGFFAEAFF; CDR3nt: TGTGCCAGCAGTACGACAGGTTTCTTCGCTGAAGCTTTCTTT
j_gene: TRBJ2-2; v_gene: TRBV19; d_gene: TRBD1; CDR3aa: CASSQTGAGTGELFF; CDR3nt: TGTGCCAGTAGCCAGACAGGGGCGGGCACCGGGGAGCTGTTTTTT
j_gene: TRBJ2-1; v_gene: TRBV5-1; d_gene: -; CDR3aa: CASSLGAGVGFLELNEQFF; CDR3nt: TGCGCCAGCAGCTTGGGGGCCGGGGTAGGTTTCCTTGAGTTGAATGAGCAGTTCTTC
j_gene: TRBJ2-7; v_gene: TRBV2; d_gene: TRBD2; CDR3aa: CASSSTLAGTYEQYF; CDR3nt: TGTGCCAGCAGTTCTACACTAGCGGGGACCTACGAGCAGTACTTC
j_gene: TRBJ1-1; v_gene: TRBV7-2; d_gene: TRBD1; CDR3aa: CASSQDRGRTEAFF; CDR3nt: TGTGCCAGCAGCCAAGACAGGGGTAGGACTGAAGCTTTCTTT
j_gene: TRBJ2-6; v_gene: TRBV30; d_gene: -; CDR3aa: CAWSSGANVLTF; CDR3nt: TGTGCCTGGTCATCTGGGGCCAACGTCCTGACTTTC
j_gene: TRBJ2-7; v_gene: TRBV14; d_gene: TRBD2; CDR3aa: CASSQAGGGRAYEQYF; CDR3nt: TGTGCCAGCAGCCAAGCAGGAGGCGGGAGGGCCTACGAGCAGTACTTC
j_gene: TRBJ1-2; v_gene: TRBV27; d_gene: -; CDR3aa: CASSLSTQMVGYTF; CDR3nt: TGTGCCAGCAGTTTATCTACCCAGATGGTTGGCTACACCTTC
j_gene: TRBJ2-7; v_gene: TRBV6-1; d_gene: TRBD1; CDR3aa: CASSTTGDYEQYF; CDR3nt: TGTGCCAGCAGTACCACAGGGGACTACGAGCAGTACTTC
j_gene: TRBJ2-1; v_gene: TRBV9; d_gene: TRBD2; CDR3aa: CASKPSGSYEQFF; CDR3nt: TGTGCCAGCAAGCCTAGCGGGAGTTATGAGCAGTTCTTC
j_gene: TRBJ1-1; v_gene: TRBV30; d_gene: -; CDR3aa: CAWSVVSRTEAFF; CDR3nt: TGTGCCTGGAGCGTCGTATCGCGTACTGAAGCTTTCTTT
j_gene: TRBJ2-1; v_gene: TRBV28; d_gene: TRBD2; CDR3aa: CASSFLGLDHNEQFF; CDR3nt: TGTGCCAGCAGTTTTCTGGGACTAGACCACAATGAGCAGTTCTTC
j_gene: TRBJ2-7; v_gene: TRBV18; d_gene: TRBD1; CDR3aa: CASSPRTGSYEQYF; CDR3nt: TGTGCCAGCTCACCGCGGACAGGATCCTACGAGCAGTACTTC
j_gene: TRBJ2-7; v_gene: TRBV9; d_gene: -; CDR3aa: CASSGDREADEQYF; CDR3nt: TGTGCCAGCAGCGGCGACAGGGAGGCAGACGAGCAGTACTTC
j_gene: TRBJ1-1; v_gene: TRBV18; d_gene: TRBD1; CDR3aa: CASSPQTDRAPEAFF; CDR3nt: TGTGCCAGCTCACCGCAGACGGACAGGGCTCCTGAAGCTTTCTTT
j_gene: TRBJ2-1; v_gene: TRBV9; d_gene: TRBD2; CDR3aa: CASSVAGGSSYNEQFF; CDR3nt: TGTGCCAGCAGCGTAGCGGGGGGGAGCTCCTACAATGAGCAGTTCTTC
j_gene: TRBJ1-2; v_gene: TRBV30; d_gene: -; CDR3aa: CAWDRFMGYGYTF; CDR3nt: TGTGCCTGGGACAGGTTTATGGGGTATGGCTACACCTTC
j_gene: TRBJ1-4; v_gene: TRBV30; d_gene: TRBD1; CDR3aa: CAWNLPAGTGDEKLFF; CDR3nt: TGTGCCTGGAACCTCCCGGCCGGGACAGGGGATGAAAAACTGTTTTTT
j_gene: TRBJ2-1; v_gene: TRBV6-5; d_gene: TRBD1; CDR3aa: CASSRQGAYNEQFF; CDR3nt: TGTGCCAGCAGCAGACAGGGCGCCTACAATGAGCAGTTCTTC
j_gene: TRBJ1-2; v_gene: TRBV7-9; d_gene: TRBD1; CDR3aa: CASSYLTGESYGYTF; CDR3nt: TGTGCCAGCAGCTACTTGACAGGGGAGTCTTATGGCTACACCTTC
j_gene: TRBJ2-7; v_gene: TRBV6-1; d_gene: TRBD1; CDR3aa: CASSEETGGFYEQYF; CDR3nt: TGTGCCAGCAGTGAAGAGACAGGGGGCTTCTACGAGCAGTACTTC
j_gene: TRBJ1-2; v_gene: TRBV7-3; d_gene: TRBD1; CDR3aa: CASSFAGGDGYTF; CDR3nt: TGTGCCAGCAGCTTCGCAGGGGGCGATGGCTACACCTTC
j_gene: TRBJ2-1; v_gene: TRBV9; d_gene: TRBD2; CDR3aa: CASSVGGGWVNEQFF; CDR3nt: TGTGCCAGCAGCGTAGGGGGAGGGTGGGTCAATGAGCAGTTCTTC
j_gene: TRBJ2-7; v_gene: TRBV19; d_gene: -; CDR3aa: CASSIGPNRETHEQYF; CDR3nt: TGTGCCAGTAGTATAGGCCCGAACAGGGAGACCCACGAGCAGTACTTC
j_gene: TRBJ1-4; v_gene: TRBV5-6; d_gene: TRBD1; CDR3aa: CASSSWQGGEEKLFF; CDR3nt: TGTGCCAGCAGCTCGTGGCAGGGGGGTGAAGAAAAACTGTTTTTT
j_gene: TRBJ2-7; v_gene: TRBV19; d_gene: TRBD1; CDR3aa: CASSTQTGYAYEQYF; CDR3nt: TGTGCCAGTAGTACACAGACAGGGTACGCCTACGAGCAGTACTTC
j_gene: TRBJ2-1; v_gene: TRBV19; d_gene: TRBD2; CDR3aa: CASRPGAGGSAGGQFF; CDR3nt: TGTGCCAGTAGACCTGGGGCAGGGGGGTCAGCGGGAGGGCAGTTCTTC
j_gene: TRBJ1-3; v_gene: TRBV6-5; d_gene: -; CDR3aa: CASSRTQGNGNTIYF; CDR3nt: TGTGCCAGCAGTAGAACCCAGGGTAATGGAAACACCATATATTTT
j_gene: TRBJ1-5; v_gene: TRBV7-8; d_gene: -; CDR3aa: CASSLARGFGNQPQHF; CDR3nt: TGTGCCAGCAGCTTAGCGCGAGGGTTCGGCAATCAGCCCCAGCATTTT
j_gene: TRBJ2-1; v_gene: TRBV6-5; d_gene: TRBD2; CDR3aa: CASTQRVAGAQFF; CDR3nt: TGTGCCAGCACCCAAAGGGTAGCGGGAGCTCAGTTCTTC
j_gene: TRBJ2-1; v_gene: TRBV4-1; d_gene: -; CDR3aa: CASSPKEIAYNEQFF; CDR3nt: TGCGCCAGCAGCCCAAAAGAGATAGCCTACAATGAGCAGTTCTTC
j_gene: TRBJ1-1; v_gene: TRBV30; d_gene: -; CDR3aa: CAWSLWNRAEAFF; CDR3nt: TGTGCCTGGAGTCTCTGGAACAGGGCTGAAGCTTTCTTT
j_gene: TRBJ2-1; v_gene: TRBV27; d_gene: TRBD2; CDR3aa: CASSSAGGPKLGNEQFF; CDR3nt: TGTGCCAGCAGTTCAGCGGGGGGCCCAAAGCTGGGCAATGAGCAGTTCTTC
j_gene: TRBJ2-2; v_gene: TRBV7-3; d_gene: TRBD1; CDR3aa: CASSPDRGDTGELFF; CDR3nt: TGTGCCAGCAGCCCCGACAGGGGTGACACCGGGGAGCTGTTTTTT
j_gene: TRBJ1-2; v_gene: TRBV30; d_gene: -; CDR3aa: CAWSALDRNYGYTF; CDR3nt: TGTGCCTGGAGTGCCCTGGACAGAAACTATGGCTACACCTTC
j_gene: TRBJ2-1; v_gene: TRBV7-9; d_gene: -; CDR3aa: CASSPDYNEQFF; CDR3nt: TGTGCCAGCAGCCCAGACTACAATGAGCAGTTCTTC
j_gene: TRBJ1-5; v_gene: TRBV30; d_gene: TRBD1; CDR3aa: CAWSVLGRGLQQPQHF; CDR3nt: TGTGCCTGGAGTGTCCTGGGCAGGGGGTTACAGCAGCCCCAGCATTTT
j_gene: TRBJ2-1; v_gene: TRBV5-1; d_gene: -; CDR3aa: CASSLRVGNEQFF; CDR3nt: TGCGCCAGCAGCCTCAGGGTGGGCAATGAGCAGTTCTTC
j_gene: TRBJ1-4; v_gene: TRBV1; d_gene: -; CDR3aa: CTSSQGGRLATNEKLFF; CDR3nt: TGCACCAGCAGCCAAGGTGGCAGGCTCGCAACTAATGAAAAACTGTTTTTT
j_gene: TRBJ1-1; v_gene: TRBV28; d_gene: -; CDR3aa: CASGSPGTTRAFF; CDR3nt: TGTGCCAGCGGCTCACCCGGGACAACAAGGGCTTTCTTT
j_gene: TRBJ2-3; v_gene: TRBV30; d_gene: -; CDR3aa: CAWSRQPPGSTDTQYF; CDR3nt: TGTGCCTGGAGCAGGCAACCTCCGGGAAGCACAGATACGCAGTATTTT